There are a few counts of the clone carrying this T cell receptor beta chain. The CDR3 has 14 residues. Looked up from germline, CDR1 is MDHEN and CDR2 is SYDVKM. V was trimmed by 5 bases and J by 0 bases, leaving 11 bases between them. TCRdb itself ran the RT-PCR reads through MiXCR, one entry per CDR3 protein. The top ten hold 3.6% of the sample, which has 550,000 to 750,000 distinct CDR3 sequences, about 14% seen once. The chain carries TRBV28 and TRBJ2-7, with D uncertain. The sequenced sample consisted of memory CD4+ T cells from blood. The receptor's source is a female donor in good health, serving as a healthy control. The CDR3 is CASSKDPRSYEQYF. CDR3 bases: TGTGCCAGCAGTAAGGACCCCCGCTCCTACGAGCAGTACTTC.